A single count supports the clone carrying this TCR beta chain. This sample is drawn from a study of T cells in Graves' hyperthyroidism and ophthalmopathy. V was clipped by 2 bases and J by 5 bases; unmatched bases: 11. The germline V gene encodes CDR1 SGHNT and CDR2 YYREEE (reference sequence). The CDR3 sequence is 16 residues long. Graves' hyperthyroidism was deemed stable absent ophthalmopathy progression within 18 months. TCR beta CDR3 sequences were amplified from RNA transcripts. The HTBI primer set drove a first-round RT-PCR of the TCR CDR3. TCRdb recomputed calls from the multiplex PCR reads with MiXCR, one row per CDR3 protein. Here the sample spans about 360,000 distinct CDR3 sequences, around 25% being singletons.

This TCR was sampled from a man in his fifties or sixties with Graves' hyperthyroidism. Sequencing was performed on blood. The chain has TRBV5-4 and TRBJ2-7; 9 bases fit TRBD1. Here the CDR3 reads CASSFSPGQGQNEQYF. CDR3 sequence (DNA): TGTGCCAGCAGCTTTTCTCCCGGACAGGGGCAAAACGAGCAGTACTTC.